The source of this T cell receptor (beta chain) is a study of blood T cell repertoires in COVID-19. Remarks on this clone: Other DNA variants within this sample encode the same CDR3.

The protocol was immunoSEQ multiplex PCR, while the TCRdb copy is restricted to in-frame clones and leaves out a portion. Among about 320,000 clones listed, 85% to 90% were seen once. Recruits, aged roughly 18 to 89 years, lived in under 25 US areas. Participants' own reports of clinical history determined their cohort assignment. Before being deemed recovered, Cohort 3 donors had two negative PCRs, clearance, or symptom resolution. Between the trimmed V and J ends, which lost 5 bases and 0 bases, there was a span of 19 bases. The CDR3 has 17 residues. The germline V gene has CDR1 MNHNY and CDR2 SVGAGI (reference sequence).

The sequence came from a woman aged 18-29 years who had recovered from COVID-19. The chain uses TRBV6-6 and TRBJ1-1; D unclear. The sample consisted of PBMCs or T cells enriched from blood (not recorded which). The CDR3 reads CASSPSTRFRMNTEAFF. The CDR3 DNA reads TGTGCCAGCAGTCCTAGCACAAGGTTCAGAATGAACACTGAAGCTTTCTTT.